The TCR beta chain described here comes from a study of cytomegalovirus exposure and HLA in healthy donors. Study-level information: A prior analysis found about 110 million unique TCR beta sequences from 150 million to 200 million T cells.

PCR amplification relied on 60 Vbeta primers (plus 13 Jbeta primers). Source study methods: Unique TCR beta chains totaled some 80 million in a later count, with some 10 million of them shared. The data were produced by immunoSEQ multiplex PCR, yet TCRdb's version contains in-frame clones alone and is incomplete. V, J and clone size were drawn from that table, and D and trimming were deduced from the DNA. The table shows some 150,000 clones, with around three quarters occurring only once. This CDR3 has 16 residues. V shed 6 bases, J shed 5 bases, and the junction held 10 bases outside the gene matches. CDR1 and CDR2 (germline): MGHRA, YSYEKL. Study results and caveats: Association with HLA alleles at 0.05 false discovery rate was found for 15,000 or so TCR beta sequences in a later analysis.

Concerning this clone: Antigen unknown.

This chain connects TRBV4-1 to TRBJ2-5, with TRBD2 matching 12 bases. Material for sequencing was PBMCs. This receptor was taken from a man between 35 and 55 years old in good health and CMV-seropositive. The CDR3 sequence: CASRASGRVNWETQYF. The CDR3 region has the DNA TGCGCCAGCAGGGCTAGCGGGAGGGTCAACTGGGAGACCCAGTACTTC.